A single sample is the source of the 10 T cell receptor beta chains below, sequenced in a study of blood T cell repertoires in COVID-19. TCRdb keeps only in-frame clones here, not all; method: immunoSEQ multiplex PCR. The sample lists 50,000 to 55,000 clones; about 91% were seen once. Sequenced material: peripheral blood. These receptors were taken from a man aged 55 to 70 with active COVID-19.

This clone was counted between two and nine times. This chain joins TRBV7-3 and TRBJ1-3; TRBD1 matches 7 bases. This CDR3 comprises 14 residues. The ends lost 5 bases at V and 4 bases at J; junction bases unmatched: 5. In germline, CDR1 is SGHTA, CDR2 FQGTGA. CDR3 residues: CASSPTGQGNTIYF. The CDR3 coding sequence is TGTGCCAGCAGCCCGACAGGGCAGGGAAACACCATATATTTT.

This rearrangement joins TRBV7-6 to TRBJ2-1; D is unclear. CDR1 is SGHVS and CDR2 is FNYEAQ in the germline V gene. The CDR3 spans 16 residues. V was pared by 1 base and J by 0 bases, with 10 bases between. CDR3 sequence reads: CASSLGSPSSYNEQFF. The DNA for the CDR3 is TGTGCCAGCAGCTTAGGGTCCCCGAGCTCCTACAATGAGCAGTTCTTC.

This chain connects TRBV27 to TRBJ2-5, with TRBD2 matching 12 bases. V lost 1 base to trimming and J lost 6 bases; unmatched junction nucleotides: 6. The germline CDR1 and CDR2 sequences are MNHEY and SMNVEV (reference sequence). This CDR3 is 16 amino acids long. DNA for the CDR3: TGTGCCAGCAGTTTATTCCTAGCGGGAGGGCCGCAGACCCAGTACTTC. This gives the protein CASSLFLAGGPQTQYF.

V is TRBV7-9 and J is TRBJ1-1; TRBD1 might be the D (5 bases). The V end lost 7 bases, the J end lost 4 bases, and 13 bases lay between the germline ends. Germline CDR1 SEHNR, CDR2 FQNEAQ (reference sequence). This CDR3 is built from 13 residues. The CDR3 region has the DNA TGTGCCAGCATCCTTGGGGGAGGCACTGAAGCTTTCTTT. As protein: CASILGGGTEAFF.

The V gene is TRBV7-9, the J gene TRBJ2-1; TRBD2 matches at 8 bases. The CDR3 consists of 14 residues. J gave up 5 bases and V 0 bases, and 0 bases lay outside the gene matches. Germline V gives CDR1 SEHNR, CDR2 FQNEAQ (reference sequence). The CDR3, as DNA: TGTGCCAGCAGCTTAGCGCGGGGGGACAATGAGCAGTTCTTC. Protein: CASSLARGDNEQFF.

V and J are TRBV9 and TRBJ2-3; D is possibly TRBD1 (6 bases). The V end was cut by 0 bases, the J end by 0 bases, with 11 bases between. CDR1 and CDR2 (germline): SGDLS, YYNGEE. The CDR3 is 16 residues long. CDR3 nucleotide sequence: TGTGCCAGCAGCGTAGATCCAGGGGTCAGCACAGATACGCAGTATTTT. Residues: CASSVDPGVSTDTQYF.

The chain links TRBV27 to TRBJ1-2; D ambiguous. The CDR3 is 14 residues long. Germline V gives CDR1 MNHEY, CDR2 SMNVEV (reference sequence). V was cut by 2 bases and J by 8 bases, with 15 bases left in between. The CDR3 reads CASSLNSARGGYTF. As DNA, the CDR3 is TGTGCCAGCAGTTTAAACAGCGCCAGAGGGGGCTACACCTTC.

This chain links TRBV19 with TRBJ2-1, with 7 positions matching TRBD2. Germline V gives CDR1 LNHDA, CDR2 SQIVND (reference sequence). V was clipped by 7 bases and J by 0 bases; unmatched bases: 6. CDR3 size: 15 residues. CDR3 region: CASTSRGSSYNEQFF. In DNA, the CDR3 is TGTGCCAGTACTTCTCGCGGGAGCTCCTACAATGAGCAGTTCTTC.

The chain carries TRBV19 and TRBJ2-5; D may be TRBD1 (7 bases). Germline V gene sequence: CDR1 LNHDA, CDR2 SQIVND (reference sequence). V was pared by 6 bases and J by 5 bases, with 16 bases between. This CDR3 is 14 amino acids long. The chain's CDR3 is CASSDPQGRETQYF. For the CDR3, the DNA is TGTGCCAGTAGCGATCCACAGGGGAGGGAGACCCAGTACTTC.

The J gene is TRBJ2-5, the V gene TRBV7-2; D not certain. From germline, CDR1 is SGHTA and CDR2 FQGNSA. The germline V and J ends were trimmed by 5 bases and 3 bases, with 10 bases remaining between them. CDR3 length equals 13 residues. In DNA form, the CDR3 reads TGTGCCAGCAGCCAGACACAAAAAGAGACCCAGTACTTC. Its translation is CASSQTQKETQYF.